The following is a TCR beta chain sequence with its context. Its antigen is not identified. This specimen comes from a study of OX40 agonist ivuxolimab in advanced cancers. Study at large: Across the patients, intravenous ivuxolimab was delivered every 2 weeks at 0.01 to 10 mg/kg. Earlier anti-PD-1, anti-PD-L1 or anti-CTLA-4 therapy was permitted; under 50% had received some. The study, taken as a whole, reports: The average count of expanded clones was higher among CD8+ T cells than among CD4+.

Germline loops: CDR1 PRHDT, CDR2 FYEKMQ (reference sequence). The CDR3 is 20 residues long. V trimming: 3 bases; J trimming: 8 bases; junction bases outside the gene matches: 19. Using immunoSEQ multiplex PCR, the repertoire was profiled, and TCRdb retains in-frame clones only, with some absent. In the table there are around 56,000 clones, about nine tenths of which are singletons. The receptor was isolated from an adult with an advanced solid tumor such as melanoma, head and neck, liver or kidney cancer. The sample in question was CD4+ or CD8+ T cells sorted from blood, obtained in a trial of the OX40 agonist ivuxolimab. The chain combines TRBV13 with TRBJ2-1; 13 positions match TRBD2. The CDR3 DNA reads TGTGCCAGCAGCTTTTCCCTGCCCCTGACAGGGACTAGCGGGACGGATGAGCAGTTCTTC. It is translated as CASSFSLPLTGTSGTDEQFF.